The entry below gives a single T cell receptor beta chain sequence along with its context. What it binds is unknown. Reverse transcribed after extraction, RNA yielded cDNA as the sequencing template. Sequenced by immunoSEQ multiplex PCR; TCRdb stores in-frame clones only, minus some. In the table there are 110,000 to 150,000 clones, approximately 80% of which are singletons. The data stem from a study of CD8+ T cells in alopecia areata. Study-level results: Numerous expanded lesional clones remained in scalp and blood during tofacitinib.

Treatment indicated: oral pan-JAK inhibitor, 5-10 mg twice daily. Obtained from alopecia areata patients were lesional scalp punch biopsies along with peripheral blood. The receptor was derived from a human donor with alopecia areata. Material: CD8+ T cells sorted from blood, obtained at week 4, from a patient treated with tofacitinib.

CDR3 protein: CASSSIAGAWNEQFF. In DNA form, the CDR3 reads TGTGCCAGCAGCTCAATAGCGGGGGCCTGGAATGAGCAGTTCTTC. V is TRBV7-9 and J is TRBJ2-1; 9 nucleotides agree with TRBD2. Trimming at V came to 4 bases and at J to 7 bases, leaving 8 bases not matched to a gene. This CDR3 has 15 amino acids. Per the germline V gene, CDR1 is SEHNR and CDR2 is FQNEAQ (reference sequence). The entire variable domain, with the rest obtained from reference TRBV7-9 and TRBJ2-1, is as follows: DTGVSQNPRHKITKRGQNVTFRCDPISEHNRLYWYRQTLGQGPEFLTYFQNEAQLEKSRLLSDRFSAERPKGSFSTLEIQRTEQGDSAMYLCASSSIAGAWNEQFFGPGTRLTVL.